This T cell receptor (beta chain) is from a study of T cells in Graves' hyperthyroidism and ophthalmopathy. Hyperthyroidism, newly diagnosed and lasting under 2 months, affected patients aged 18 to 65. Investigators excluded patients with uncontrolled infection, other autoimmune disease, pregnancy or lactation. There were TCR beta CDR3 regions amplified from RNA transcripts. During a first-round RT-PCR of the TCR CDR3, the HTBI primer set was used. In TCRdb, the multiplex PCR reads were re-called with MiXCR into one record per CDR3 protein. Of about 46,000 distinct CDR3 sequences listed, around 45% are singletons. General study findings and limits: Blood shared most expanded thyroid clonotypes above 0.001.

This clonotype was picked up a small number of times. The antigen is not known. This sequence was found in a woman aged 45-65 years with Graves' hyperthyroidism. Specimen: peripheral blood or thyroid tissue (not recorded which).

Here the CDR3 DNA reads TGTGCCAGCCTTGTCCTCGGCGGTACAAATGAGCAGTTCTTC. Encoded protein: CASLVLGGTNEQFF. V is TRBV28 and J is TRBJ2-1, with unresolved D. The germline V gene encodes CDR1 MDHEN and CDR2 SYDVKM. CDR3 size: 14 residues. V dropped 8 bases and J dropped 7 bases, with 18 bases sitting between them.